Each of the 4 T cell receptor beta chains below was sequenced from the same sample in a study of blood T cell repertoires in COVID-19 (dated by TCRdb to about 2020). The library relied on the immunoSEQ multiplex PCR assay. Held by TCRdb, this immuneACCESS table contains in-frame sequences only and omits some clones. Under half of the omission traces to an unresolved V gene where checked; the cause of the rest is unknown. The sample contains fewer than 300,000 clones, roughly 90% of them found a single time. The ten largest clones take up 9.4% of the sample. The specimen sequenced was peripheral blood. The receptors were gathered from a man aged 18 to 35 with active or convalescent COVID-19.

This sequence joins TRBV6-1 and TRBJ2-7; TRBD1 is a possible D gene (5 bases). CDR3 size: 12 residues. V dropped 2 bases and J dropped 3 bases, with 5 bases sitting between them. Germline loops: CDR1 MNHNS, CDR2 SASEGT. The CDR3 spells CASSEQGYEQYF. The CDR3 DNA follows: TGTGCCAGCAGTGAACAGGGCTACGAGCAGTACTTC.

This rearrangement joins TRBV7-9 to TRBJ1-2; the match to TRBD1 covers 10 bases. CDR1 and CDR2 (germline): SEHNR, FQNEAQ (reference sequence). J lost 6 bases, V lost 5 bases, and 3 bases had no gene match. The CDR3 loop spans 13 amino acids. The CDR3: CASSAGTGDGYTF. In nucleotides, the CDR3 is TGTGCCAGCAGCGCCGGGACAGGGGATGGCTACACCTTC.

The gene calls are TRBV18 and TRBJ1-2, with TRBD1 matching 8 bases. There are 15 residues in the CDR3. Trimming cost V 5 bases and J 0 bases; bases outside gene matches: 5. Germline-derived CDR1 and CDR2 are KGHSH and LQKENI. The chain's CDR3 is CASSKQQGANYGYTF. CDR3 nucleotide sequence: TGTGCCAGCTCAAAACAACAGGGGGCTAACTATGGCTACACCTTC.

This clone was seen a handful of times. The CDR3 region has the DNA TGTGCCAGCAGCCAGCGGGGCACTTATAGCAATCAGCCCCAGCATTTT. Its protein product is CASSQRGTYSNQPQHF. The genes are TRBV27 and TRBJ1-5, with a tentative D call TRBD1 (5 bases). The CDR3 runs to 16 residues. Germline loops: CDR1 MNHEY, CDR2 SMNVEV (reference sequence). The ends were cut back, 6 bases at V and 0 bases at J, with 15 bases in the middle.